Shown below are 22 T cell receptor beta chains from a single sample sequenced in a study of cytomegalovirus exposure and HLA in healthy donors. The primer mix had 60 Vbeta and 13 Jbeta primers. Only in-frame clones appear in the TCRdb table, and some are missing; sequencing was by immunoSEQ multiplex PCR. The data show 210,000 or so clones, 75% to 90% seen once. Sequences were obtained from PBMCs. The receptor source for this set is a woman under 30 in good health and CMV-seronegative.

This clone was counted a single time. The chain recombines TRBV7-9 with TRBJ1-2, with D unresolved. Looked up from germline, CDR1 is SEHNR and CDR2 is FQNEAQ (reference sequence). The CDR3 consists of 14 residues. V was pared by 1 base and J by 6 bases, with 12 bases between. The CDR3 DNA reads as TGTGCCAGCAGCTTAGAGACAAGTTTGGATGGCTACACCTTC. This sequence encodes CASSLETSLDGYTF.

The chain joins TRBV7-9 to TRBJ2-3; 8 bases map to TRBD1. The CDR3 loop spans 16 amino acids. CDR1 is SEHNR, CDR2 FQNEAQ, per germline (reference sequence). J lost 0 bases, V lost 5 bases, and 7 bases had no gene match. The CDR3 loop reads CASSPDRGSSTDTQYF. CDR3 in DNA: TGTGCCAGCAGCCCAGACAGGGGCTCTAGCACAGATACGCAGTATTTT.

Concerning this clone: Germline is not matched at one junction end, which may reflect a read error. The chain joins TRBV27 to TRBJ1-5, with no clear D. Germline CDR1 is MNHEY and CDR2 is SMNVEV (reference sequence). The CDR3 runs 13 residues. For the CDR3, the DNA is TGTGCCAGCAGTTTGGGTAGCTATCAGCCCCAGCATTTT. This codes for CASSLGSYQPQHF.

The chain recombines TRBV7-2 with TRBJ2-5, with D tentatively TRBD2 (6 bases). Gene TRBJ2-7 matches the end of the DNA better, so the J call may be wrong. CDR3 length: 13 residues. The germline V gene encodes CDR1 SGHTA and CDR2 FQGNSA. The CDR3 DNA is TGTGCCAGCCTTCTCCTAGCGAGCTACGAGCAGTACTTC. It encodes CASLLLASYEQYF.

The gene calls are TRBV29-1 and TRBJ1-1, with D maybe TRBD1 (5 bases). Trimming cost V 7 bases and J 4 bases, with 13 bases left between them. CDR3 length: 12 amino acids. CDR1 is SQVTM, CDR2 ANQGSEA, per germline. The CDR3 sequence: CSGGMGGTEAFF. CDR3 in DNA: TGCAGCGGGGGGATGGGGGGCACTGAAGCTTTCTTT.

The gene calls are TRBV6-1 and TRBJ1-5; 9 nucleotides agree with TRBD1. Per the germline V gene, CDR1 is MNHNS and CDR2 is SASEGT. The CDR3 is made up of 14 amino acids. Trimming at V came to 7 bases and at J to 5 bases, leaving 6 bases not matched to a gene. CDR3 bases: TGTGCCAGCACCGGGACAGGGATGGATCAGCCCCAGCATTTT. Encoded protein: CASTGTGMDQPQHF.

Points on this clone: In the same sample, other DNA sequences code for this CDR3. The chain uses TRBV7-2 and TRBJ2-5, with a weak D call TRBD1 (6 bases). The V gene's germline CDR1 is SGHTA and CDR2 FQGNSA. The CDR3 runs 13 residues. The V end lost 1 base, the J end lost 5 bases, and 8 bases lay between the germline ends. CDR3 nucleotides: TGTGCCAGCAGCTTAGGACAGGCGGAGACCCAGTACTTC. Translating gives CASSLGQAETQYF.

V and J are TRBV7-3 and TRBJ2-4, with D tentatively TRBD1 (6 bases). Between the trimmed V and J ends, which lost 5 bases and 10 bases, there was a span of 12 bases. This CDR3 region has 12 residues. Germline V CDR1 and CDR2: SGHTA, FQGTGA. For the CDR3, the DNA is TGTGCCAGCAGCAAAAACCAGGGGATTCAGTACTTC. It translates to CASSKNQGIQYF.

J is TRBJ1-2 and V is TRBV4-3; 8 positions agree with TRBD1. V was pared by 3 bases and J by 1 base, with 10 bases of the junction left unmatched. This CDR3 comprises 17 residues. The germline gives CDR1 LGHNA, CDR2 YSLEER. Here the CDR3 DNA reads TGCGCCAGCAGCCAGGATGGGACAGGCCACTTTAACTATGGCTACACCTTC. Its translation is CASSQDGTGHFNYGYTF.

The genes are TRBV6-1 and TRBJ2-7, with a possible D match to TRBD1 (6 bases). CDR3 length equals 14 residues. Germline assignment: CDR1 MNHNS and CDR2 SASEGT. The ends were cut back, 5 bases at V and 0 bases at J, with 11 bases in the middle. This chain's CDR3 is CASSPDSSSYEQYF. In DNA form, the CDR3 reads TGTGCCAGCAGTCCGGACAGTTCCTCCTACGAGCAGTACTTC.

The chain joins TRBV7-3 to TRBJ1-2, with a possible D match to TRBD1 (6 bases). Trimming stripped 5 bases from V and 8 bases from J, with 15 bases between. This CDR3 is 13 amino acids long. Germline V gives CDR1 SGHTA, CDR2 FQGTGA. The CDR3 region is CASSLASGEGYTF. The CDR3 DNA reads as TGTGCCAGCAGCCTCGCTTCAGGGGAAGGCTACACCTTC.

V is TRBV5-4 and J is TRBJ2-3; the match to TRBD2 covers 13 bases. V was clipped by 4 bases and J by 12 bases; unmatched bases: 5. The CDR3 totals 13 residues. Germline V gene lookup returns CDR1 SGHNT and CDR2 YYREEE (reference sequence). The CDR3 DNA sequence: TGTGCCAGCAGCACCGGACTAGCGGGGGTTCAGTATTTT. Translation gives CASSTGLAGVQYF.

The chain recombines TRBV7-9 with TRBJ2-3, with D perhaps matching TRBD2 (5 bases). This CDR3 spans 14 amino acids. Trimming removed 5 bases from V and 2 bases from J, with 11 bases in between. Germline-derived CDR1 and CDR2 are SEHNR and FQNEAQ (reference sequence). For the CDR3, the DNA is TGTGCCAGCAGCCTCACGGGATCCACAGATACGCAGTATTTT. It is translated as CASSLTGSTDTQYF. Based on the CDR3 plus reference TRBV7-9 and TRBJ2-3, the full variable domain is DTGVSQNPRHKITKRGQNVTFRCDPISEHNRLYWYRQTLGQGPEFLTYFQNEAQLEKSRLLSDRFSAERPKGSFSTLEIQRTEQGDSAMYLCASSLTGSTDTQYFGPGTRLTVL.

This sequence joins TRBV7-2 and TRBJ2-7, with TRBD2 matching over 9 bases. The CDR3 has 15 amino acids. In germline, CDR1 is SGHTA, CDR2 FQGNSA. The trim removed 1 base at V and 4 bases at J, leaving 5 bases unmatched. The DNA for the CDR3 is TGTGCCAGCAGCTTAGGACTAGCGGTCGGATACGAGCAGTACTTC. Amino acid sequence: CASSLGLAVGYEQYF.

The V call is TRBV9, the J call TRBJ1-2, with TRBD1 as a possible D gene (6 bases). V was pared by 4 bases and J by 8 bases, with 15 bases between. The CDR3 length is 13 residues. The germline V gene has CDR1 SGDLS and CDR2 YYNGEE. CDR3 in DNA: TGTGCCAGCAGCTCTACAGGGCCTCGGGGCTACACCTTC. Amino acid sequence: CASSSTGPRGYTF.

This chain joins TRBV2 and TRBJ2-1; TRBD2 matches at 8 bases. CDR3 length equals 15 residues. Germline V gene sequence: CDR1 SNHLY, CDR2 FYNNEI. The trim removed 6 bases at V and 0 bases at J, leaving 4 bases unmatched. The CDR3 spells CASRGGGSSYNEQFF. CDR3 bases: TGTGCCAGCAGAGGCGGGGGGAGCTCCTACAATGAGCAGTTCTTC.

This clone was found a few times. The V call is TRBV2, the J call TRBJ1-2; TRBD1 matches 8 bases. The CDR3 has 14 residues. Trimming took 3 bases from V and 4 from J; bases not matched to a gene: 4. CDR1 is SNHLY, CDR2 FYNNEI, per germline. The CDR3 loop reads CASSEDRVSYGYTF. CDR3 DNA: TGTGCCAGCAGTGAGGACAGGGTGAGCTATGGCTACACCTTC.

This chain links TRBV19 with TRBJ1-6; D is unclear. From germline, CDR1 is LNHDA and CDR2 SQIVND (reference sequence). The germline V and J ends were trimmed by 4 bases and 0 bases, with 13 bases remaining between them. The CDR3 is 17 residues long. The CDR3 is CASSRGGSSSYNSPLHF. CDR3 sequence (DNA): TGTGCCAGTAGTAGAGGAGGCAGCAGCTCCTATAATTCACCCCTCCACTTT. The full variable domain, its missing parts supplied by reference TRBV19 and TRBJ1-6, is DGGITQSPKYLFRKEGQNVTLSCEQNLNHDAMYWYRQDPGQGLRLIYYSQIVNDFQKGDIAEGYSVSREKKESFPLTVTSAQKNPTAFYLCASSRGGSSSYNSPLHFGNGTRLTVT.

The chain has TRBV13 and TRBJ2-7; 10 bases fit TRBD2. There are 19 residues in the CDR3. CDR1 is PRHDT, CDR2 FYEKMQ, per germline (reference sequence). With V trimmed by 4 bases and J by 0 bases, 15 bases remained unmatched. The CDR3 DNA reads as TGTGCCAGCAGCTCCAGACTAGCGGGCGTGAGGGAAAGCTCCTACGAGCAGTACTTC. Residues: CASSSRLAGVRESSYEQYF.

The rearrangement uses TRBV4-2 and TRBJ1-5; D perhaps matches TRBD1 (5 bases). V was pared by 1 base and J by 4 bases, with 11 bases between. Germline assignment: CDR1 LGHNA and CDR2 YNFKEQ. The CDR3 contains 15 residues. The CDR3 DNA reads TGTGCCAGCAGCCAAGCAACCGGGGGTAATCAGCCCCAGCATTTT. Amino acid sequence: CASSQATGGNQPQHF.

This sequence joins TRBV5-6 and TRBJ2-1; D uncertain. The CDR3 consists of 12 residues. Trimming cost V 0 bases and J 8 bases, with 6 bases left between them. Germline CDR1 SGHDT, CDR2 YYEEEE. As DNA, the CDR3 is TGTGCCAGCAGCTTGGCCTATGATGAGCAGTTCTTC. Protein: CASSLAYDEQFF.

This sequence joins TRBV4-3 and TRBJ1-2, with a tentative D call TRBD1 (5 bases). Per germline, CDR1 LGHNA and CDR2 YSLEER. Trimming left V 1 base short and J 4 bases short, with 10 bases between. The CDR3 runs 14 residues. CDR3 sequence: CASSQGAGGYGYTF. In DNA, the CDR3 is TGCGCCAGCAGCCAAGGGGCGGGGGGCTATGGCTACACCTTC.